This TCR beta chain came from a study of control samples from healthy donors and cancer patients. The data were produced by immunoSEQ multiplex PCR, yet TCRdb's version contains in-frame clones alone and is incomplete. Of 130,000 to 150,000 clones listed, 75% to 90% are singletons. This clone was recorded only once. CDR1 LNHDA and CDR2 SQIVND come from the germline V gene (reference sequence). The CDR3 extends over 12 amino acids. Trimming cost V 7 bases and J 1 base, with 7 bases left between them. Sequencing was done on a sample of blood. The sequence was obtained from a man aged 25 to 40 in good health. The V gene is TRBV19, the J gene TRBJ1-1, with D unresolved. The CDR3 sequence is CASTAGNTEAFF. The CDR3 nucleotides are TGTGCCAGTACGGCAGGGAACACTGAAGCTTTCTTT.